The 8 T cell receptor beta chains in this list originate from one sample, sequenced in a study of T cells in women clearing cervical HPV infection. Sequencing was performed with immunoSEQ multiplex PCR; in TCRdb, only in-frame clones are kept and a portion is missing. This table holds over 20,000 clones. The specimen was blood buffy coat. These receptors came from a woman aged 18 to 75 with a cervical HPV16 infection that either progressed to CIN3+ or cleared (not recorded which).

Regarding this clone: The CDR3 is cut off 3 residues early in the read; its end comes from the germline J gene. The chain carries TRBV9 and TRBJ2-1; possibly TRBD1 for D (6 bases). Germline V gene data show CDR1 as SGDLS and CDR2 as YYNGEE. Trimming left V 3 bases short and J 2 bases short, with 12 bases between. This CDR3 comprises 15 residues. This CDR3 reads CASSETGNTYNEQFF. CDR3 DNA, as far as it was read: TGTGCCAGCAGCGAGACAGGAAATACCTACAATGAG.

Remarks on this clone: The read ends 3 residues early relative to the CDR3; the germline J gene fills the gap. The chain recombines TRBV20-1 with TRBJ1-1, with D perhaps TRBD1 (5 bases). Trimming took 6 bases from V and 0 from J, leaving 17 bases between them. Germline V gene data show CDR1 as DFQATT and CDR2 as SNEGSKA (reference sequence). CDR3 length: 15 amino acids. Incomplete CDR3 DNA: TGCAGTGCCTATCCGAGGGGAGGGGTGAACACTGAA. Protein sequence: CSAYPRGGVNTE. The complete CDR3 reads CSAYPRGGVNTEAFF.

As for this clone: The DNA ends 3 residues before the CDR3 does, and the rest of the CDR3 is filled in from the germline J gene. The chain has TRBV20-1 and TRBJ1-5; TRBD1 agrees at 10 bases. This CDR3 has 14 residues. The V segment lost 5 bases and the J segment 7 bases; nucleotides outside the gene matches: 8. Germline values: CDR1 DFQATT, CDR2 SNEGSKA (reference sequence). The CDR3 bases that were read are TGCAGTGCTTCGGACAGGGGGTATCAGCAGCCC. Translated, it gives CSASDRGYQQP. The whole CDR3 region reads CSASDRGYQQPQHF.

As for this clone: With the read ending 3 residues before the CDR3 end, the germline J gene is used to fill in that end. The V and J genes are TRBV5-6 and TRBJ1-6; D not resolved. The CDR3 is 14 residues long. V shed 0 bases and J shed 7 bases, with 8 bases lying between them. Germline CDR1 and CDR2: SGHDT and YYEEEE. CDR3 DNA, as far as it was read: TGTGCCAGCAGCTTGGGTCAGGCGAATTCACCC. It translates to CASSLGQANSP. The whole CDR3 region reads CASSLGQANSPLHF.

The CDR3 sequence is CASSRGGLPPEAFF. The DNA read from the CDR3 is TGTGCCAGTAGTAGGGGGGGACTACCCCCTGAA. This chain uses TRBV19 with TRBJ1-1, with D possibly being TRBD1 (5 bases). The CDR3 end falls 3 residues outside the read, so it is completed with the germline J gene. V gave up 4 bases and J gave up 6 bases, with 15 bases separating them. The CDR3 totals 14 residues. Germline values: CDR1 LNHDA, CDR2 SQIVND (reference sequence).

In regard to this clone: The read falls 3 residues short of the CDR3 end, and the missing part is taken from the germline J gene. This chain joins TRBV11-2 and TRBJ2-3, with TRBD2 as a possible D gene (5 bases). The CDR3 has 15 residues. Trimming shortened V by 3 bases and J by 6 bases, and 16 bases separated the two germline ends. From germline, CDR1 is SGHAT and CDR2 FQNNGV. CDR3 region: CASSFAPSTGDTQYF. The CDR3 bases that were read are TGTGCCAGCAGCTTCGCGCCCAGCACGGGGGATACG.

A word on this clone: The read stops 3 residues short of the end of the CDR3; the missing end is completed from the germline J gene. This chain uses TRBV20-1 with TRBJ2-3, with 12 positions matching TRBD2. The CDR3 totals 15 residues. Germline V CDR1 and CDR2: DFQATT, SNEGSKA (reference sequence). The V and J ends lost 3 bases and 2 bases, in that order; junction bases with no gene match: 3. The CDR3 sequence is CSASGLAGITDTQYF. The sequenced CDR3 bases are TGCAGTGCTAGCGGACTAGCGGGGATCACAGATACG.

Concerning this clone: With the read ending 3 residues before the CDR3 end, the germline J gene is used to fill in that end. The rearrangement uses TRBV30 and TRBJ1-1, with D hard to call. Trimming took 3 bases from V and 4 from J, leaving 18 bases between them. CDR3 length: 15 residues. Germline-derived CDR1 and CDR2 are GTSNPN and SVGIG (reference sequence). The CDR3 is CAWSSSKGSTTEAFF. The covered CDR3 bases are TGTGCCTGGAGCTCCTCCAAAGGGTCGACCACTGAA.